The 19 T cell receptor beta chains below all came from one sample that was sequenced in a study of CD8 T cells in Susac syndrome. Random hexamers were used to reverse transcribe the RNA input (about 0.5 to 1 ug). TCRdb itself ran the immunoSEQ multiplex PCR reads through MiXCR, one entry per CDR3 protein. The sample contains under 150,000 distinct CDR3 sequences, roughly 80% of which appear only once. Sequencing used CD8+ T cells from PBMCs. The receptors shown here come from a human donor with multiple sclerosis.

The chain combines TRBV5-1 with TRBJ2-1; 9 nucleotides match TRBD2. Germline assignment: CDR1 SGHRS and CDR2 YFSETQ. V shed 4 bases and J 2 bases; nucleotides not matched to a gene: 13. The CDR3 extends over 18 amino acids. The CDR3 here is CASSGVSGAGGAYNEQFF. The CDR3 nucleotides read TGCGCCAGCAGCGGGGTCTCGGGAGCGGGGGGAGCCTACAATGAGCAGTTCTTC. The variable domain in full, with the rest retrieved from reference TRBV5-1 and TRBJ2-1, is KAGVTQTPRYLIKTRGQQVTLSCSPISGHRSVSWYQQTPGQGLQFLFEYFSETQRNKGNFPGRFSGRQFSNSRSEMNVSTLELGDSALYLCASSGVSGAGGAYNEQFFGPGTRLTVL.

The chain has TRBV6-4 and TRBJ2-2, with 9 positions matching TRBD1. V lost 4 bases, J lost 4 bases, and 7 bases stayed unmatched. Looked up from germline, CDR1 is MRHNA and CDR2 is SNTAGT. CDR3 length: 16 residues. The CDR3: CASSAGTGSATGELFF. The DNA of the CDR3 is TGTGCCAGCAGTGCCGGGACAGGGTCGGCCACCGGGGAGCTGTTTTTT.

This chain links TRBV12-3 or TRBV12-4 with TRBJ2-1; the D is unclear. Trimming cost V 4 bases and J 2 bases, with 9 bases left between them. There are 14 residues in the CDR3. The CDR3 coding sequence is TGTGCCAGCAGTTATGCATTTGCCTACAATGAGCAGTTCTTC. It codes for CASSYAFAYNEQFF.

The CDR3 sequence is CASSPSDLRNYNEQFF. CDR3 DNA: TGCGCCAGCAGCCCTTCCGATCTCCGGAACTACAATGAGCAGTTCTTC. The chain uses TRBV4-1 and TRBJ2-1; no definite D call. This CDR3 spans 16 amino acids. CDR1 is MGHRA, CDR2 YSYEKL, per germline. V lost 4 bases and J 3 bases, leaving 16 bases between the germline ends.

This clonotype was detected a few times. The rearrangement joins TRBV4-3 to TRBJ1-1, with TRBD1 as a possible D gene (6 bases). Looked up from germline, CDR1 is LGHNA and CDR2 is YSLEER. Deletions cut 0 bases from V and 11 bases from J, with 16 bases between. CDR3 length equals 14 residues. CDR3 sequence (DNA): TGCGCCAGCAGCCAAGATACTAGACAGGCGGGGGCTTTCTTT. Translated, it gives CASSQDTRQAGAFF.

DNA of the CDR3: TGTGCCACCAGTGATCGGGACTTAGACACCGGGGAGCTGTTTTTT. Its translation: CATSDRDLDTGELFF. The J gene is TRBJ2-2, the V gene TRBV24-1, with TRBD2 as a possible D gene (6 bases). This CDR3 has 15 amino acids. V shed 3 bases and J shed 3 bases, with 10 bases lying between them. Germline CDR1 reads KGHDR; CDR2 reads SFDVKD.

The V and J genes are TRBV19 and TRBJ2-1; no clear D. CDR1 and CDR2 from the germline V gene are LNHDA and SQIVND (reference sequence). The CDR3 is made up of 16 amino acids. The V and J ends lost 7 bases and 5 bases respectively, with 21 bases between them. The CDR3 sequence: CASKRKRGGDNNEQFF. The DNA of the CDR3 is TGTGCCAGTAAAAGAAAGCGCGGCGGCGACAACAATGAGCAGTTCTTC.

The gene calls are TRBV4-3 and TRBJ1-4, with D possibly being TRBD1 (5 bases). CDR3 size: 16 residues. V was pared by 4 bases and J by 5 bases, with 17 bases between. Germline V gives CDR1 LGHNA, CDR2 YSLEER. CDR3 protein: CASSPVGVGKNEKLFF. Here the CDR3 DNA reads TGCGCCAGCAGCCCAGTGGGGGTTGGGAAGAATGAAAAACTGTTTTTT.

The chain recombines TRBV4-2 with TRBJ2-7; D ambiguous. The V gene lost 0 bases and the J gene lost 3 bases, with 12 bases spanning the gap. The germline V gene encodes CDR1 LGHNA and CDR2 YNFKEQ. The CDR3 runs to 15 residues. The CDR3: CASSQEVGYSYEQYF. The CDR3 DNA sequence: TGTGCCAGCAGCCAAGAAGTGGGATATAGCTACGAGCAGTACTTC.

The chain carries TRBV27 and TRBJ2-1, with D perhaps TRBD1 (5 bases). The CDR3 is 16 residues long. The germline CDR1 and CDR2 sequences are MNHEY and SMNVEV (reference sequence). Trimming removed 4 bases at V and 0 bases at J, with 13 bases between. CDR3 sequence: CASSYLRRDSYNEQFF. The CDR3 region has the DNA TGTGCCAGCAGTTATTTACGCAGGGACTCCTACAATGAGCAGTTCTTC.

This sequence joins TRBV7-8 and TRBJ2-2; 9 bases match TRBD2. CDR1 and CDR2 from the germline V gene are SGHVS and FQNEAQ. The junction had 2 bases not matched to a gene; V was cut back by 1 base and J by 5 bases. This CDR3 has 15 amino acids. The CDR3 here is CASSLERGATGELFF. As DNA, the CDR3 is TGTGCCAGCAGCTTAGAGCGGGGGGCTACCGGGGAGCTGTTTTTT.

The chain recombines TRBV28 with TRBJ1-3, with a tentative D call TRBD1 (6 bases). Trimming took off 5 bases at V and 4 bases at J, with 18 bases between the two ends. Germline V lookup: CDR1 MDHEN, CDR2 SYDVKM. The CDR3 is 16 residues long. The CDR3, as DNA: TGTGCCAGCAGTCAAGATACCAGGGGCACCGGAAACACCATATATTTT. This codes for CASSQDTRGTGNTIYF.

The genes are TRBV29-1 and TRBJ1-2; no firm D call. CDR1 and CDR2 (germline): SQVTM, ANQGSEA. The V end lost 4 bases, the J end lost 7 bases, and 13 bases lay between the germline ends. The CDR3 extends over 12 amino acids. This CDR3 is CSVASRAPGYTF. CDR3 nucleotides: TGCAGCGTTGCGAGTAGGGCGCCTGGCTACACCTTC.

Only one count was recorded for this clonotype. CDR3 in DNA: TGTGCCAGTAGTATCGCCCGGATGGCTCGCGGTGGGGGTGAGCAGTTCTTC. Its translation: CASSIARMARGGGEQFF. The chain carries TRBV19 and TRBJ2-1; possibly TRBD1 or TRBD2 for D (5 bases each). The length of the CDR3 is 17 residues. In germline, CDR1 is LNHDA, CDR2 SQIVND (reference sequence). The germline V and J ends were trimmed by 3 bases and 9 bases, with 24 bases remaining between them.

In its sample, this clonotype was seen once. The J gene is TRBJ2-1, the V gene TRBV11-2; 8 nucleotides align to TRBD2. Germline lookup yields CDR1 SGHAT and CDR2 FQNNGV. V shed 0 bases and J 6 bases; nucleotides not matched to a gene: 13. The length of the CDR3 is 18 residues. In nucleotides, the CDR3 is TGTGCCAGCAGCTTAGATCGAACGTATTCGGGGGGGCCCAATGAGCAGTTCTTC. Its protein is CASSLDRTYSGGPNEQFF.

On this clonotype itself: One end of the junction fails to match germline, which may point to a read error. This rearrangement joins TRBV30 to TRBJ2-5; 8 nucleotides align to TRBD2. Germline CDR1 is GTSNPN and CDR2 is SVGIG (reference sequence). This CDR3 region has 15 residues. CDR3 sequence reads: CAWSSAGGHQEAQYF. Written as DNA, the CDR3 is TGTGCCTGGAGTTCGGCGGGGGGACACCAAGAGGCCCAGTACTTC.

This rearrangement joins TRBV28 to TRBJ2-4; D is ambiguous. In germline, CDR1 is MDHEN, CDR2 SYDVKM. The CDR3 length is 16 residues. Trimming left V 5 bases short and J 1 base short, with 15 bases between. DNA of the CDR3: TGTGCCAGCAGTGGATGGAGAGAATCGGCCAAAAACATTCAGTACTTC. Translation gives CASSGWRESAKNIQYF.

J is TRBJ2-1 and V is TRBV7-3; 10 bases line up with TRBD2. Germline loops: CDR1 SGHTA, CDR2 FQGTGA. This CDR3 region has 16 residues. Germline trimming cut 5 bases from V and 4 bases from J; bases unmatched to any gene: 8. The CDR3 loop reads CASSPSTSGPYNEQFF. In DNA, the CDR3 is TGTGCCAGCAGCCCTTCGACTAGCGGGCCTTACAATGAGCAGTTCTTC.

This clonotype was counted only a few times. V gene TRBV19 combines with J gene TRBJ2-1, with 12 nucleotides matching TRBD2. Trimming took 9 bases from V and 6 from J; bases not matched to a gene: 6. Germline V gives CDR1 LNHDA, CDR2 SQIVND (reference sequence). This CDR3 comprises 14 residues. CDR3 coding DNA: TGTGCCAGCAGGGGACTAGCGGGCTTCAATGAGCAGTTCTTC. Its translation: CASRGLAGFNEQFF. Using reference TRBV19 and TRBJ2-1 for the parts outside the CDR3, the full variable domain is DGGITQSPKYLFRKEGQNVTLSCEQNLNHDAMYWYRQDPGQGLRLIYYSQIVNDFQKGDIAEGYSVSREKKESFPLTVTSAQKNPTAFYLCASRGLAGFNEQFFGPGTRLTVL.